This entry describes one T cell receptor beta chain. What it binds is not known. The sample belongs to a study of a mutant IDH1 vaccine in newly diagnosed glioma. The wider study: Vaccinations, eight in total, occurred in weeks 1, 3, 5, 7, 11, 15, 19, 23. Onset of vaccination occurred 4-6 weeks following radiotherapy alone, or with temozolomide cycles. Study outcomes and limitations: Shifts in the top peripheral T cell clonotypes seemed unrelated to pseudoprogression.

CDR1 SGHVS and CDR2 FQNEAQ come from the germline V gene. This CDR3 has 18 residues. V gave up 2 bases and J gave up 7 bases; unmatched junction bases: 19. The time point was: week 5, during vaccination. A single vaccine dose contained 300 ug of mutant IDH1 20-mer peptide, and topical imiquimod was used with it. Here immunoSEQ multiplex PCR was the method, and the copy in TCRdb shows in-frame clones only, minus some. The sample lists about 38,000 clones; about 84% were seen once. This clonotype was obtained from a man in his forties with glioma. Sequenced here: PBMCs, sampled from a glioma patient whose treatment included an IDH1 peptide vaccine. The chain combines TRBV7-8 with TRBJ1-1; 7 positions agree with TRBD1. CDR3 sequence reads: CASSLIVGEGGVRVEAFF. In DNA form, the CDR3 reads TGTGCCAGCAGCTTAATTGTCGGGGAAGGGGGCGTAAGGGTTGAAGCTTTCTTT. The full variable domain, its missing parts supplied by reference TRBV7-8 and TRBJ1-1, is GAGVSQSPRYKVAKRGQDVALRCDPISGHVSLFWYQQALGQGPEFLTYFQNEAQLDKSGLPSDRFFAERPEGSVSTLKIQRTQQEDSAVYLCASSLIVGEGGVRVEAFFGQGTRLTVV.